These 18 T cell receptor beta chains share one sample of origin, sequenced in a study of T cells after yellow fever vaccination. Each CDR3 protein gets one entry after TCRdb re-called the 5' RACE reads with MiXCR. The sample records a few hundred thousand distinct CDR3 sequences, 8% to 9.5% being singletons. The sequences come from PBMCs, collected about 49 days after the first yellow fever vaccination. These receptors were taken from a man between 18 and 29 years old who received the YFV17D yellow fever vaccine.

This clonotype appeared a few times. The genes are TRBV6-1 and TRBJ2-4, with 9 nucleotides matching TRBD1. The germline V gene has CDR1 MNHNS and CDR2 SASEGT. V trimming: 6 bases; J trimming: 8 bases; junction bases outside the gene matches: 8. The CDR3 extends over 14 amino acids. CDR3 nucleotide sequence: TGTGCCAGCAGCCCCAGGACAGGGGAAGACATTCAGTACTTC. Residues: CASSPRTGEDIQYF.

Only a few counts were recorded for this clonotype. The chain employs TRBV5-1 and TRBJ2-3; no firm D call. The CDR3 covers 16 residues. V lost 0 bases to trimming and J lost 0 bases, with 11 bases between them. Germline CDR1 is SGHRS and CDR2 is YFSETQ. The chain's CDR3 is CASSLGAFSSTDTQYF. The CDR3 nucleotides are TGCGCCAGCAGCTTGGGAGCATTCTCTAGCACAGATACGCAGTATTTT. Full variable domain (missing parts from reference TRBV5-1 and TRBJ2-3): KAGVTQTPRYLIKTRGQQVTLSCSPISGHRSVSWYQQTPGQGLQFLFEYFSETQRNKGNFPGRFSGRQFSNSRSEMNVSTLELGDSALYLCASSLGAFSSTDTQYFGPGTRLTVL.

The table lists this clonotype with a few counts. The V call is TRBV30, the J call TRBJ2-3; TRBD2 matches 8 bases. The CDR3 covers 13 residues. Germline-derived CDR1 and CDR2 are GTSNPN and SVGIG (reference sequence). The ends lost 4 bases at V and 6 bases at J; junction bases unmatched: 6. CDR3 amino acids: CAWTPRLADTQYF. CDR3 coding DNA: TGTGCCTGGACCCCCCGACTAGCGGATACGCAGTATTTT.

This clonotype was counted a few times. V usage is TRBV7-9 and J usage is TRBJ1-2; TRBD1 is a possible D gene (6 bases). The germline V gene encodes CDR1 SEHNR and CDR2 FQNEAQ (reference sequence). Trimming pared 4 bases from V and 3 bases from J, leaving 15 bases between. This CDR3 region has 15 residues. The CDR3 nucleotides read TGTGCCAGCAGCTCCAACAGGGAAAGGGACTATGGCTACACCTTC. It yields the protein CASSSNRERDYGYTF.

This clonotype was detected only a few times. The chain has TRBV29-1 and TRBJ2-7; 8 nucleotides line up with TRBD1. V trimming: 4 bases; J trimming: 2 bases; junction bases outside the gene matches: 10. Germline V gene sequence: CDR1 SQVTM, CDR2 ANQGSEA. This CDR3 has 15 amino acids. The CDR3 sequence: CSVVLAGTGTYEQYF. DNA for the CDR3: TGCAGCGTTGTTCTTGCCGGGACAGGCACCTACGAGCAGTACTTC.

This clonotype was seen more than once but under ten times. This CDR3 is CASSPGWGAGNTIYF. For the CDR3, the DNA is TGCGCCAGCAGTCCTGGCTGGGGTGCTGGAAACACCATATATTTT. The rearrangement joins TRBV4-3 to TRBJ1-3; D is uncertain. The germline V gene encodes CDR1 LGHNA and CDR2 YSLEER. Trimming took 6 bases from V and 2 from J, leaving 14 bases between them. The CDR3 totals 15 residues.

This clonotype was counted between two and nine times. The rearrangement links TRBV5-4 to TRBJ1-6, with D hard to call. This CDR3 comprises 20 residues. Per the germline V gene, CDR1 is SGHNT and CDR2 is YYREEE (reference sequence). V was clipped by 2 bases and J by 0 bases, with 21 bases between them. CDR3 residues: CASSFGVFWRGSSYNSPLHF. In DNA form, the CDR3 reads TGTGCCAGCAGCTTCGGTGTGTTTTGGAGAGGTAGCTCCTATAATTCACCCCTCCACTTT.

The gene calls are TRBV10-3 and TRBJ2-1; the D gene is possibly TRBD1 (6 bases). The length of the CDR3 is 12 residues. Looked up from germline, CDR1 is ENHRY and CDR2 is SYGVKD. Trimming cost V 3 bases and J 8 bases, with 8 bases left between them. The CDR3 sequence: CAISDRGDEQFF. DNA for the CDR3: TGTGCCATCAGTGACAGGGGTGATGAGCAGTTCTTC.

This clonotype was counted only a few times. This sequence joins TRBV24-1 and TRBJ2-3, with D possibly called TRBD1 or TRBD2 (7 bases each). This CDR3 comprises 16 residues. CDR1 and CDR2 from the germline V gene are KGHDR and SFDVKD. Trimming cost V 8 bases and J 2 bases, with 19 bases left between them. DNA for the CDR3: TGTGCCACCACCCTCTGGGACAGCGGGGCCACAGATACGCAGTATTTT. Its translation is CATTLWDSGATDTQYF.

The chain links TRBV4-1 to TRBJ2-3; TRBD2 is a possible D gene (6 bases). The CDR3 extends over 18 amino acids. Trimming took off 3 bases at V and 5 bases at J, with 24 bases between the two ends. Germline CDR1 is MGHRA and CDR2 is YSYEKL. The DNA of the CDR3 is TGCGCCAGCAGCCAGGTGGAGGGTTCCTCGGTCTGGGGAGATACGCAGTATTTT. This sequence encodes CASSQVEGSSVWGDTQYF.

The J gene is TRBJ2-3, the V gene TRBV7-9, with 13 bases that match TRBD2. The germline V gene has CDR1 SEHNR and CDR2 FQNEAQ (reference sequence). The CDR3 extends over 19 amino acids. V was pared by 1 base and J by 1 base, with 8 bases of the junction left unmatched. CDR3 sequence (DNA): TGTGCCAGCAGCTTAGGGGCCACTAGCGGGGGGGCCGGCACAGATACGCAGTATTTT. Amino acid sequence: CASSLGATSGGAGTDTQYF.

This clonotype was detected a few times. The V call is TRBV5-1, the J call TRBJ2-5; tentative D call: TRBD2 (6 bases). This CDR3 contains 14 residues. V lost 3 bases and J lost 3, with 12 bases in between. Germline assignment: CDR1 SGHRS and CDR2 YFSETQ. DNA of the CDR3: TGCGCCAGCAGCTCTAGCGCTACTAAAGAGACCCAGTACTTC. As protein: CASSSSATKETQYF. The variable domain in full, with the rest retrieved from reference TRBV5-1 and TRBJ2-5, is KAGVTQTPRYLIKTRGQQVTLSCSPISGHRSVSWYQQTPGQGLQFLFEYFSETQRNKGNFPGRFSGRQFSNSRSEMNVSTLELGDSALYLCASSSSATKETQYFGPGTRLLVL.

The chain carries TRBV7-2 and TRBJ2-7; TRBD2 might be the D (5 bases). With 2 bases removed from V and 0 bases from J, the gap between germline ends came to 11 bases. The germline gives CDR1 SGHTA, CDR2 FQGNSA. CDR3 length: 15 amino acids. This CDR3 reads CASSLSGESSYEQYV. The CDR3 DNA is TGTGCCAGCAGCTTATCCGGGGAGAGCTCCTACGAGCAGTACGTC.

The chain links TRBV3-1 to TRBJ2-1, with D hard to call. This CDR3 is built from 15 residues. V was shortened by 7 bases and J by 0 bases, with 13 bases between the two germline ends. Germline CDR1 LGHDT, CDR2 YNNKEL (reference sequence). The CDR3: CASTWASSSYNEQFF. The CDR3 DNA reads TGTGCCAGCACGTGGGCGTCAAGCTCCTACAATGAGCAGTTCTTC.

The chain joins TRBV7-2 to TRBJ1-4; D is unclear. Per the germline V gene, CDR1 is SGHTA and CDR2 is FQGNSA. The V and J ends lost 2 bases and 7 bases respectively, with 11 bases between them. This CDR3 comprises 14 residues. In DNA form, the CDR3 reads TGTGCCAGCAGCTTACTGGGTTGGGGTGAAAAACTGTTTTTT. Translating it yields CASSLLGWGEKLFF.

This clonotype was seen a handful of times. The J gene is TRBJ2-7, the V gene TRBV20-1, with D possibly matching TRBD1 (5 bases). Germline CDR1 DFQATT, CDR2 SNEGSKA (reference sequence). V was trimmed by 4 bases and J by 1 base, leaving 11 bases between them. The length of the CDR3 is 13 residues. CDR3 DNA sequence: TGCAGTGCTACCCAGGGCCCGTCCTACGAGCAGTACTTC. It codes for CSATQGPSYEQYF.

A few counts support this clonotype. The V gene is TRBV6-5, the J gene TRBJ1-5; D unresolved. The germline CDR1 and CDR2 sequences are MNHEY and SVGAGI. The CDR3 totals 13 residues. Trimming removed 3 bases from V and 7 bases from J, with 10 bases in between. The chain's CDR3 is CASSYMGEQPQHF. The CDR3 DNA reads as TGTGCCAGCAGTTATATGGGCGAGCAGCCCCAGCATTTT.

This clonotype was observed at least ten times. This chain joins TRBV27 and TRBJ2-2, with D perhaps TRBD1 or TRBD2 (6 bases each). CDR1 and CDR2 from the germline V gene are MNHEY and SMNVEV (reference sequence). Trimming removed 0 bases at V and 4 bases at J, with 18 bases between. CDR3 length: 18 amino acids. The CDR3 nucleotides read TGTGCCAGCAGTTTATCGGTTAGGGGGTCAGCGGGCACCGGGGAGCTGTTTTTT. It yields the protein CASSLSVRGSAGTGELFF.